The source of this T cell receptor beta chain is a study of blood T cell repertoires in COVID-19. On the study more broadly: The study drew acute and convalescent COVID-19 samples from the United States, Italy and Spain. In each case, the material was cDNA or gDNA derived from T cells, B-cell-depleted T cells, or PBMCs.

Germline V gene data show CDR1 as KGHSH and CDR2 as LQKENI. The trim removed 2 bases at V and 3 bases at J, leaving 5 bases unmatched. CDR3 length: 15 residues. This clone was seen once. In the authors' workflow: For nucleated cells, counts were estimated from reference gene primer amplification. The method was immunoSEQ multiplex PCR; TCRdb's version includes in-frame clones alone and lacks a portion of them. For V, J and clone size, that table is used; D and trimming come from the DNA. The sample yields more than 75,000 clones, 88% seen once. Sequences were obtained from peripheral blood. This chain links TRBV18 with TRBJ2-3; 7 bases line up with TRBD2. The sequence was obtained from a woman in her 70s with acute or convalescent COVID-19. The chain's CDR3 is CASSPDLRETDTQYF. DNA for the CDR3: TGTGCCAGCTCACCAGATTTGCGGGAGACAGATACGCAGTATTTT. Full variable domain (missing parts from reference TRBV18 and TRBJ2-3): NAGVMQNPRHLVRRRGQEARLRCSPMKGHSHVYWYRQLPEEGLKFMVYLQKENIIDESGMPKERFSAEFPKEGPSILRIQQVVRGDSAAYFCASSPDLRETDTQYFGPGTRLTVL.